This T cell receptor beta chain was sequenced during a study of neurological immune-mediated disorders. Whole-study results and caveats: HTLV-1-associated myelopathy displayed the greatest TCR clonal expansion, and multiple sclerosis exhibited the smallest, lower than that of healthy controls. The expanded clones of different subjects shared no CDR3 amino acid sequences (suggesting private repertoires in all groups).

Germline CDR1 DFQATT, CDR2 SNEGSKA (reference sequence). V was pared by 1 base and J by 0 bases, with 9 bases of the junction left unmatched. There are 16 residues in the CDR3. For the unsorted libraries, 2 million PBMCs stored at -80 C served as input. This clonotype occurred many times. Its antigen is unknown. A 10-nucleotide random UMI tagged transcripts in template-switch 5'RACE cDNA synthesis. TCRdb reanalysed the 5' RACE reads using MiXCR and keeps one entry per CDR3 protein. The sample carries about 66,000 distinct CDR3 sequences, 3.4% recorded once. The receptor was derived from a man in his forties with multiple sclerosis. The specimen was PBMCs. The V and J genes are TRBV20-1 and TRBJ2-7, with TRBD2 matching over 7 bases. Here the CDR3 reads CSARALGLADSYEQYF. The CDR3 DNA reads TGCAGTGCTAGAGCCCTAGGGCTAGCGGACTCCTACGAGCAGTACTTC.